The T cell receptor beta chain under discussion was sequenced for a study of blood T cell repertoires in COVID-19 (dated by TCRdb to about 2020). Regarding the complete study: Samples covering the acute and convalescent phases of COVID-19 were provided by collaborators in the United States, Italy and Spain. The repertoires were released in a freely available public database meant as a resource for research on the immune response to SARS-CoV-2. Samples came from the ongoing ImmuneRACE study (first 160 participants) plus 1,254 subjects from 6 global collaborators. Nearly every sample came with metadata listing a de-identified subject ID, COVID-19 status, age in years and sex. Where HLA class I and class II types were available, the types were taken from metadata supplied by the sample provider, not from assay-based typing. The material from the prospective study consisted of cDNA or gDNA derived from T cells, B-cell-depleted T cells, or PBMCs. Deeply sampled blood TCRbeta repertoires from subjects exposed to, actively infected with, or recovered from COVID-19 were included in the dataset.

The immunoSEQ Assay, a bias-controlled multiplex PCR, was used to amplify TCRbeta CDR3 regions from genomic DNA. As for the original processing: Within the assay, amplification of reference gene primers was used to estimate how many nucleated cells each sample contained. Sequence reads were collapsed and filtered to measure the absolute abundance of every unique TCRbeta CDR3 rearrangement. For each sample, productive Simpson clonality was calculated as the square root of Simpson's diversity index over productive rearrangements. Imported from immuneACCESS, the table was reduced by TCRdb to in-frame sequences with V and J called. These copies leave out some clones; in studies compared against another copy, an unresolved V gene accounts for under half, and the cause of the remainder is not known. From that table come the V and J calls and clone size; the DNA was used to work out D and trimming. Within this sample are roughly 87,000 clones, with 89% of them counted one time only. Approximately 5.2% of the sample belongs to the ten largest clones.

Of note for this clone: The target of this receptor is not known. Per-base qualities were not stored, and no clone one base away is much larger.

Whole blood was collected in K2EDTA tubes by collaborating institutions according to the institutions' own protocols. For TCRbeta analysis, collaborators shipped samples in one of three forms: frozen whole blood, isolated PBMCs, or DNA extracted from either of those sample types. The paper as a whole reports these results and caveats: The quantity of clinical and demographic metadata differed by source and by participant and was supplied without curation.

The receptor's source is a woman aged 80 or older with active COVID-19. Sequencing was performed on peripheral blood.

The CDR3 has the sequence CASSGLLGYEQYF. The base sequence is TGTGCCAGCAGCGGACTATTAGGCTACGAGCAGTACTTC. The chain couples TRBV9 to TRBJ2-7, and TRBD2 may be the D gene, going by 5 matching bases. At the junction V is shortened by 3 bases and J by 3 bases, with 10 bases in between. The CDR3 measures 13 amino acids from cysteine to phenylalanine. Kept here is only the CDR3 DNA, which spans 39 bases and is read in frame from base 1. CDR1 and CDR2, looked up from the germline V gene, are SGDLS and YYNGEE.